Listed below are T cell receptor beta chains from one sample, sequenced in a study of blood T cells in healthy people across ages. TCRdb reprocessed the 5' RACE reads with MiXCR, giving one entry per CDR3 protein. Altogether 800,000 or so distinct CDR3 sequences are present, around 25% being singletons, with the ten largest covering under 4.5%. The same sample was also used in a study of T cells of mothers and their children.

The sequenced sample consisted of blood. These receptors originate from a boy younger than 18 in good health. The CDR3 runs from the conserved cysteine through the conserved F or W. Fields, in order: D gene, J gene, clone size, V gene, CDR3 DNA, CDR3 protein. A D gene is named only where the DNA matches it firmly. Size is omitted from some rows. Given values are once, few, many or a class for expanded clones.

.,TRBJ2-7,few,TRBV14,TGTGCCAGCAGCCCCACGAGCTCTACGGGGCAGTACTTC,CASSPTSSTGQYF
.,TRBJ2-1,few,TRBV29-1,TGCAGCGTTAATGTGGCTAGCGTTTCTCTCTCCTACAATGAGCAGTTCTTC,CSVNVASVSLSYNEQFF
TRBD2,TRBJ2-1,.,TRBV28,TGTGCCAGCAGTTCGGGACTAAAATTGTCTTTTTCCTACAATGAGCAGTTCTTC,CASSSGLKLSFSYNEQFF
TRBD1,TRBJ2-7,.,TRBV13,TGTGCCAGCAGCTTCGGGACAGGGGGTCACTACGAGCAGTACTTC,CASSFGTGGHYEQYF
.,TRBJ2-3,.,TRBV18,TGTGCCAGCTCACCAGGGGATTATACGCAGTATTTT,CASSPGDYTQYF
.,TRBJ2-5,.,TRBV6-5,TGTGCCAGCAGTCACCCCAGCCAAGAGACCCAGTACTTC,CASSHPSQETQYF
TRBD2,TRBJ2-1,few,TRBV6-2/TRBV6-3,TGTGCCAGCAGTAGACAACCGGGACTAGATTGGAATGAGCAGTTCTTC,CASSRQPGLDWNEQFF
TRBD1,TRBJ1-2,few,TRBV29-1,TGCAGCGTTGAAACAGGGGCCCCCTACTATGGCTACACCTTC,CSVETGAPYYGYTF
.,TRBJ1-2,few,TRBV29-1,TGCAGCGTTGACGGGGACGGGACCGGCTATGGCTACACCTTC,CSVDGDGTGYGYTF
TRBD2,TRBJ2-5,few,TRBV29-1,TGCAGCGTTGACGGGTTAGCGGGATCCTACAATGAGCGGTTCTTC,CSVDGLAGSYNERFF
.,TRBJ2-1,few,TRBV7-9,TGTGCCAGCAGCTCCGTTATAGTGTATGAGCAGTTCTTC,CASSSVIVYEQFF
TRBD2,TRBJ2-1,.,TRBV29-1,TGCAGCGGGTTGGGACTAGCGAAAAACAATGAGCAGTTCTTC,CSGLGLAKNNEQFF
TRBD2,TRBJ2-3,.,TRBV20-1,TGCAGTGCTACCTCCGGGGTAGCGGGGCTTGCGCAGTATTTT,CSATSGVAGLAQYF
TRBD1,TRBJ2-3,few,TRBV30,TGTGCCTGGAGTGAAGGGGGCGCAGCTGCAGATACGCAGTATTTT,CAWSEGGAAADTQYF
TRBD2,TRBJ2-3,.,TRBV5-1,TGCGCCAGTCGGGGCGCGGGGGAAACCACAGATACGCAGTATTTT,CASRGAGETTDTQYF
TRBD1,TRBJ2-1,many,TRBV28,TGTGCCAGCAGAATGACAGGGGCGTACAATGAGCAGTTCTTC,CASRMTGAYNEQFF